This TCR beta chain was sequenced for a study of cytotoxic CD8 clonotypes in ibrutinib-treated CLL. V was shortened by 5 bases and J by 2 bases, with 12 bases between the two germline ends. CDR1 LNHNV and CDR2 YYDKDF come from the germline V gene (reference sequence). The CDR3 loop spans 14 amino acids. The method was immunoSEQ multiplex PCR; TCRdb's version includes in-frame clones alone and lacks a portion of them. The data hold roughly 150,000 clones, with more than 75% observed a single time. The origin of this receptor is a human donor with chronic lymphocytic leukemia. The rearrangement joins TRBV15 to TRBJ1-1; D may be TRBD1 (5 bases). The material sequenced was PBMCs, taken after 24 months of ibrutinib treatment. The CDR3 here is CATSFRGSNTEAFF. CDR3 sequence (DNA): TGTGCCACCAGCTTCCGGGGGTCAAACACTGAAGCTTTCTTT.